Following are 2 T cell receptor beta chains from one sample sequenced in a study of T cell responses to AZD1222 COVID-19 vaccine. Sequencing was performed with immunoSEQ multiplex PCR; in TCRdb, only in-frame clones are kept and a portion is missing. The table lists 130,000 to 150,000 clones, roughly 93% of them singletons, with around 12% in the top ten. The material was peripheral blood, obtained after recovery from COVID-19. These receptors were taken from an adult who had recovered from COVID-19.

The chain has TRBV12-3 or TRBV12-4 and TRBJ2-1; D is uncertain. Trimming removed 3 bases from V and 5 bases from J, with 5 bases in between. CDR3 length equals 12 residues. In nucleotides, the CDR3 is TGTGCCAGCAGTTTGACCAACAATGAGCAGTTCTTC. It encodes CASSLTNNEQFF.

The table lists this clone with a few counts. This chain links TRBV6-5 with TRBJ2-7; D is unclear. This CDR3 is 11 amino acids long. V gave up 3 bases and J gave up 9 bases, with 9 bases separating them. The germline gives CDR1 MNHEY, CDR2 SVGAGI. CDR3: CASSYSGGQYF. The CDR3, as DNA: TGTGCCAGCAGTTATTCGGGCGGGCAGTACTTC.